These 28 T cell receptor beta chains were all obtained from the same sample, sequenced in a study of response to subunit inactivated influenza vaccine. Each CDR3 protein is one row after TCRdb ran MiXCR on the RT-PCR reads. The sample holds 750,000 to 850,000 distinct CDR3 sequences, around a sixth seen once. This sample comprised PBMCs from blood, obtained 4 to 6 days after vaccination. The source of these receptors is a man aged 50 to 59 who received an inactivated influenza vaccine.

This clonotype turned up a few times. The chain joins TRBV20-1 to TRBJ2-3, with D possibly TRBD2 on 5 matching bases. Trimming cost V 7 bases and J 5 bases, with 10 bases left between them. The germline gives CDR1 DFQATT, CDR2 SNEGSKA (reference sequence). The CDR3 extends over 11 amino acids. CDR3 sequence (DNA): TGCAGTGAGGAGCGGTTAGATACGCAGTATTTT. This codes for CSEERLDTQYF.

This clonotype was seen more than once but under ten times. CDR3 amino acids: CASSQDHTGAETQYF. The CDR3 region has the DNA TGCGCCAGCAGCCAAGATCACACGGGAGCAGAGACCCAGTACTTC. J is TRBJ2-5 and V is TRBV4-3; a weak D match, TRBD2 (6 bases). The V and J ends lost 0 bases and 4 bases respectively, with 12 bases between them. The CDR3 runs to 15 residues. Germline V gives CDR1 LGHNA, CDR2 YSLEER.

This clonotype was counted between two and nine times. The chain links TRBV29-1 to TRBJ2-3; D not resolved. Germline V gives CDR1 SQVTM, CDR2 ANQGSEA. CDR3 length: 10 residues. The V gene lost 8 bases and the J gene lost 3 bases, with 6 bases spanning the gap. CDR3 sequence: CSHLTDTQYF. The CDR3 DNA sequence: TGCAGCCACCTAACAGATACGCAGTATTTT.

In this sample, this clonotype turned up a few times. The chain is built from TRBV5-1 and TRBJ2-5; D might be TRBD2 (5 bases). V dropped 4 bases and J dropped 1 base, with 14 bases sitting between them. Germline V gene lookup returns CDR1 SGHRS and CDR2 YFSETQ. This CDR3 region has 15 residues. CDR3 in DNA: TGCGCCAGCAGCCCCGAGCGGAAAAGCCAAGAGACCCAGTACTTC. It encodes CASSPERKSQETQYF.

In this sample, this clonotype turned up many times. The rearrangement links TRBV12-3 or TRBV12-4 to TRBJ1-4, with D possibly being TRBD1 (6 bases). V dropped 5 bases and J dropped 5 bases, with 15 bases sitting between them. The CDR3 is 15 amino acids. DNA of the CDR3: TGTGCCAGCAGTGCCTTCGGGACACGGAATGAAAAACTGTTTTTT. Its translation: CASSAFGTRNEKLFF.

The CDR3 DNA sequence: TGTGCCAGCAGCTTATCCGCAGCGTACTCCTACGAGCAGTACTTC. Translating it yields CASSLSAAYSYEQYF. The chain employs TRBV7-2 and TRBJ2-7, with unresolved D. The CDR3 is 15 residues long. Germline CDR1 SGHTA, CDR2 FQGNSA. The V end was cut by 2 bases, the J end by 0 bases, with 11 bases between.

V gene TRBV10-3 combines with J gene TRBJ2-3; TRBD2 matches 9 bases. Per the germline V gene, CDR1 is ENHRY and CDR2 is SYGVKD. V lost 5 bases to trimming and J lost 2 bases; unmatched junction nucleotides: 2. This CDR3 spans 14 amino acids. The CDR3 sequence is CAISRLADTDTQYF. CDR3 coding DNA: TGTGCCATCAGTAGACTAGCGGACACAGATACGCAGTATTTT.

This clonotype was seen at least ten times. The chain couples TRBV20-1 to TRBJ2-1, with 10 bases that match TRBD2. Germline CDR1 and CDR2: DFQATT and SNEGSKA (reference sequence). Losses at the gene ends were 6 bases for V and 3 bases for J; bases not matched to a gene: 8. The CDR3 extends over 15 amino acids. The CDR3 loop reads CSADGTSVYYNEQFF. For the CDR3, the DNA is TGCAGTGCAGACGGGACTAGCGTATACTACAATGAGCAGTTCTTC.

The chain is built from TRBV2 and TRBJ2-6; D not resolved. CDR1 and CDR2 from the germline V gene are SNHLY and FYNNEI. The CDR3 sequence is 14 residues long. The germline V and J ends were trimmed by 10 bases and 0 bases, with 10 bases remaining between them. The CDR3 nucleotides are TGTGCCACGGCAGGCTTCTCTGGGGCCAACGTCCTGACTTTC. It translates to CATAGFSGANVLTF.

This clonotype was seen a handful of times. V usage is TRBV4-2 and J usage is TRBJ2-5; D might be TRBD1 or TRBD2, each matching 5 bases. Germline V lookup: CDR1 LGHNA, CDR2 YNFKEQ. The CDR3 sequence is 17 residues long. V lost 0 bases and J lost 5, with 19 bases in between. CDR3 region: CASSQEGLEGWGETQYF. As DNA, the CDR3 is TGTGCCAGCAGCCAAGAAGGGCTAGAGGGATGGGGGGAGACCCAGTACTTC.

This clonotype showed up many times. CDR3 in DNA: TGCAGCCCCAATCGGGACATGAACACTGAAGCTTTCTTT. Protein sequence: CSPNRDMNTEAFF. V is TRBV20-1 and J is TRBJ1-1; tentative D call: TRBD1 (6 bases). CDR1 is DFQATT and CDR2 is SNEGSKA in the germline V gene (reference sequence). CDR3 size: 13 residues.

This clonotype was picked up many times. This rearrangement joins TRBV5-1 to TRBJ2-1, with TRBD2 matching 10 bases. V lost 3 bases and J lost 4; bases outside the gene matches: 4. Germline values: CDR1 SGHRS, CDR2 YFSETQ. The CDR3 is made up of 15 amino acids. The CDR3 reads CASSSSGGAYNEQFF. The CDR3, as DNA: TGCGCCAGCAGCTCGAGCGGGGGGGCTTACAATGAGCAGTTCTTC.

This clonotype was counted between two and nine times. The J gene is TRBJ1-2, the V gene TRBV19; D gene unclear. The CDR3 spans 15 residues. CDR1 is LNHDA, CDR2 SQIVND, per germline (reference sequence). V was pared by 5 bases and J by 7 bases, with 20 bases between. Here the CDR3 DNA reads TGTGCCAGTAGTCCCCGACTGAGACGGTCAGGTGGCTACACCTTC. Amino acid sequence: CASSPRLRRSGGYTF.

This chain joins TRBV9 and TRBJ1-4; D is perhaps TRBD1 (5 bases). CDR1 is SGDLS, CDR2 YYNGEE, per germline. The CDR3 sequence is 14 residues long. Trimming shortened V by 3 bases and J by 6 bases, and 12 bases separated the two germline ends. In nucleotides, the CDR3 is TGTGCCAGCAGCGCCGGGACTGATGATGAAAAACTGTTTTTT. Encoded protein: CASSAGTDDEKLFF.

V usage is TRBV20-1 and J usage is TRBJ2-7; no firm D call. The V gene lost 3 bases and the J gene lost 3 bases, with 9 bases spanning the gap. The CDR3 covers 12 residues. CDR1 DFQATT and CDR2 SNEGSKA come from the germline V gene (reference sequence). In DNA, the CDR3 is TGCAGTGCTAGGGGTGGAGTCTACGAGCAGTACTTC. Translating gives CSARGGVYEQYF.

This clonotype was recorded at least ten times. The chain uses TRBV7-2 and TRBJ2-1; perhaps TRBD2 as D (6 bases). V lost 5 bases, J lost 9 bases, and 8 bases lay in between. This CDR3 has 11 amino acids. CDR1 and CDR2 from the germline V gene are SGHTA and FQGNSA. The CDR3 reads CASSPGSEQFF. The CDR3 DNA sequence: TGTGCCAGCAGCCCCGGGAGTGAGCAGTTCTTC.

This clonotype was seen ten or more times. This chain links TRBV29-1 with TRBJ2-7; D gene ambiguous. The germline V gene encodes CDR1 SQVTM and CDR2 ANQGSEA. The CDR3 is made up of 13 amino acids. V lost 2 bases, J lost 0 bases, and 8 bases lay in between. CDR3 DNA sequence: TGCAGCGTTGAATCGACGAGCTCCTACGAGCAGTACTTC. It translates to CSVESTSSYEQYF.

This chain joins TRBV7-8 and TRBJ2-7, with D unresolved. CDR1 is SGHVS and CDR2 is FQNEAQ in the germline V gene. V shed 1 base and J shed 1 base, with 11 bases lying between them. The CDR3 has 15 amino acids. The CDR3 region has the DNA TGTGCCAGCAGCTTAGTACAAGGAGTATCCTACGAGCAGTACTTC. This encodes CASSLVQGVSYEQYF.

This clonotype came up a few times. The chain is built from TRBV5-8 and TRBJ2-1, with D tentatively TRBD1 (6 bases). This CDR3 spans 17 amino acids. The germline V gene encodes CDR1 SGHTS and CDR2 YDEGEE. Trimming pared 3 bases from V and 0 bases from J, leaving 16 bases between. The CDR3 sequence is CASSSKTGWSSYNEQFF. The CDR3 DNA follows: TGTGCCAGCAGCTCCAAAACAGGGTGGAGCTCCTACAATGAGCAGTTCTTC. The entire variable domain, with the rest obtained from reference TRBV5-8 and TRBJ2-1, is as follows: EAGVTQSPTHLIKTRGQQATLRCSPISGHTSVYWYQQALGLGLQFLLWYDEGEERNRGNFPPRFSGRQFPNYSSELNVNALELEDSALYLCASSSKTGWSSYNEQFFGPGTRLTVL.

V and J are TRBV6-1 and TRBJ2-3; 7 bases agree with TRBD1. V shed 6 bases, J shed 6 bases, and the junction held 9 bases outside the gene matches. This CDR3 region has 14 residues. Germline V gives CDR1 MNHNS, CDR2 SASEGT. CDR3 DNA sequence: TGTGCCAGCAGAACAGGGGTATTAGGGGATACGCAGTATTTT. Protein product: CASRTGVLGDTQYF.

The gene calls are TRBV28 and TRBJ2-3, with no clear D. The V gene's germline CDR1 is MDHEN and CDR2 SYDVKM. This CDR3 is 14 amino acids long. Trimming took off 3 bases at V and 1 base at J, with 8 bases between the two ends. CDR3 nucleotides: TGTGCCAGCAGTTTCTCTCCTCGCACAGATACGCAGTATTTT. Encoded protein: CASSFSPRTDTQYF.

In its sample, this clonotype was seen a few times. This sequence joins TRBV20-1 and TRBJ1-5; D unresolved. Germline values: CDR1 DFQATT, CDR2 SNEGSKA (reference sequence). V was cut by 3 bases and J by 0 bases, with 9 bases left in between. There are 14 residues in the CDR3. DNA for the CDR3: TGCAGTGCTAGTAGCGGGCCTAGCAATCAGCCCCAGCATTTT. Its translation is CSASSGPSNQPQHF.

There are a few counts of this clonotype. The chain links TRBV20-1 to TRBJ1-6; D ambiguous. The CDR3 is made up of 16 amino acids. V lost 3 bases, J lost 0 bases, and 12 bases lay in between. Germline V CDR1 and CDR2: DFQATT, SNEGSKA (reference sequence). The CDR3 coding sequence is TGCAGTGCTAGGGATGTTGTAAGCTCCTATAATTCACCCCTCCACTTT. Translated, it gives CSARDVVSSYNSPLHF.

V and J are TRBV7-8 and TRBJ2-3; 12 nucleotides align to TRBD2. V was clipped by 5 bases and J by 1 base; unmatched bases: 7. This CDR3 contains 17 residues. Germline V gene lookup returns CDR1 SGHVS and CDR2 FQNEAQ. The CDR3 bases are TGTGCCAGCAGCAGAAGTGGACTAGCGGGGCGCACAGATACGCAGTATTTT. It translates to CASSRSGLAGRTDTQYF.

This clonotype has more than one count but fewer than ten. The chain is built from TRBV4-3 and TRBJ2-1; 9 nucleotides line up with TRBD2. Germline CDR1 is LGHNA and CDR2 is YSLEER. The CDR3 consists of 16 residues. V was pared by 3 bases and J by 8 bases, with 11 bases of the junction left unmatched. This CDR3 is CASSHPLAGRAYEQFF. DNA of the CDR3: TGCGCCAGCAGCCACCCACTAGCGGGCAGGGCCTATGAGCAGTTCTTC.

The chain employs TRBV20-1 and TRBJ2-7; 8 bases match TRBD2. Losses at the gene ends were 1 base for V and 3 bases for J; bases not matched to a gene: 8. Germline V gives CDR1 DFQATT, CDR2 SNEGSKA (reference sequence). This CDR3 contains 15 residues. In nucleotides, the CDR3 is TGCAGTGCTAGAGTTCCATTAGCGGGAAACTACGAGCAGTACTTC. Encoded protein: CSARVPLAGNYEQYF.

The V and J genes are TRBV25-1 and TRBJ2-1, with D possibly TRBD1 on 5 matching bases. V gave up 2 bases and J gave up 0 bases, with 11 bases separating them. CDR1 and CDR2 (germline): MGHDK, SYGVNS. CDR3 length: 16 residues. The CDR3 DNA reads TGTGCCAGCAGTGAAGAGGTGACAGTCTCCTACAATGAGCAGTTCTTC. Protein: CASSEEVTVSYNEQFF.

The chain joins TRBV28 to TRBJ2-7, with D possibly TRBD1 on 5 matching bases. Between the trimmed V and J ends, which lost 6 bases and 6 bases, there was a span of 15 bases. This CDR3 has 13 amino acids. Germline assignment: CDR1 MDHEN and CDR2 SYDVKM. CDR3 DNA sequence: TGTGCCAGCAGCAGGGTTTCCCTAGGCGAGCAGTACTTC. It yields the protein CASSRVSLGEQYF. The full variable domain, rest sourced from reference TRBV28 and TRBJ2-7, is DVKVTQSSRYLVKRTGEKVFLECVQDMDHENMFWYRQDPGLGLRLIYFSYDVKMKEKGDIPEGYSVSREKKERFSLILESASTNQTSMYLCASSRVSLGEQYFGPGTRLTVT.